The sequence of this TCR beta chain was determined in a study of Graves' ophthalmopathy and Graves' hyperthyroidism (dated by TCRdb to about 2018). At the level of the whole study: A patient counted as having stable hyperthyroidism if there was no progression to ophthalmopathy within 18 months of follow-up. In total, under 150 blood samples were TCR-sequenced: 40 to 45 ophthalmopathy, 75 hyperthyroidism and some 17 hyperthyroidism-to-ophthalmopathy patients. In more than five hyperthyroidism patients, T-cell repertoires of thyroid tissue and blood were compared. An independent validation cohort was composed of around 19 hyperthyroidism patients and 17 patients who later progressed from hyperthyroidism to ophthalmopathy. To explore V-J signatures distinguishing ophthalmopathy from hyperthyroidism, a discovery set of about 99 patients (fewer than 45 ophthalmopathy, 55 to 60 stable hyperthyroidism) was enrolled. After sampling, hyperthyroidism patients received methimazole starting at 30 mg daily, and ophthalmopathy patients received high-dose intravenous methylprednisolone. The study used TCR beta repertoire signatures to distinguish Graves' ophthalmopathy from Graves' hyperthyroidism and to predict progression to ophthalmopathy. Summary of the overall study and its limitations: In validation, the model predicted ophthalmopathy progression with 55% to 71% sensitivity and around 72% specificity; roughly 11 predicted patients were CT-confirmed with GO in a median of around 6 months. In cross-validation, the 13-signature model distinguished ophthalmopathy from stable hyperthyroidism with approximately 90% sensitivity and around 81% specificity, and in the test set the corresponding values were approximately 80% and 75%. Most expanded thyroid clonotypes with frequency above 0.001 were also detected in blood, suggesting blood repertoires may reflect the thyroid immune response. No statistical method was used to set the sample size in advance, and the investigators knew which group each participant was assigned to.

This clonotype was seen many times. The antigen it binds to is not known. Base qualities are not at hand, and no much larger clone is one base apart. For repertoire sequencing, TCR beta CDR3 regions were amplified from RNA transcripts. HTBI primers and the Qiagen OneStep RT-PCR kit were used in a first-round RT-PCR, which was followed by a second-round multiplex PCR, size selection and purification. Libraries were sequenced paired-end with 100 bp reads on an Illumina HiSeq2000. For the original study's pipeline: SOAPnuke was used to process the reads, throwing out any read that had adapters, had uncalled bases, had a mean Phred below 15, or lacked an exact constant-primer or identifier match. COPE v1.2.5 was used to merge the high-quality paired reads. Clonotypes were defined as unique nucleotide sequences and were aligned to IMGT TRB V, D and J references using MiTCR v1.1. The analysis was limited to V-J combinations with a frequency above 0.0001, which together covered over 99% of the repertoires. For each V-J combination, a TCR clonal expansion and chaos score was defined as the ratio of F50 clonal expansion to chaos observed in the TCRdist matrix. Features were reduced by Welch's t-statistics and random forest to about a dozen V-J combinations, which fed a naive Bayes classifier. Thyroid-blood repertoire similarity was quantified with the Morisita-Horn index. The raw public data were reprocessed by TCRdb itself: fastp quality trimming at Q25, MiXCR clonotype calling, in-frame beta chains only. Rows matching on CDR3 protein sequence are summarized as one entry with the most common DNA and genes. For this entry, the V and J calls and clone size follow TCRdb and not the study's own pipeline. For this sample there are over a million distinct CDR3 sequences; about 36% appear just once. The ten largest clones represent roughly 10% of the sample.

Patients with hyperthyroidism were aged 18 to 65 years, had been newly diagnosed, and had a disease duration of less than 2 months. Patients were excluded if they had other autoimmune diseases, uncontrolled infections, pregnancy or lactation. Diagnosis was based on clinical symptoms, serum thyroxine, TRAb, thyroid ultrasound and orbital computed tomography. Total RNA was extracted with Trizol reagent and quality-checked on an Agilent 2100 Bioanalyzer. CDR1 and CDR2 were assigned from the germline V gene as LGHNA and YSLEER. Taken from cysteine to phenylalanine, the CDR3 has 14 residues. Just CDR3 DNA is preserved here, 42 bases in frame from base 1. Trimming takes 1 base from V and 5 bases from J, and the germline ends sit 11 bases apart.

This clonotype was obtained from an adult man with Graves' hyperthyroidism. This chain is built from TRBV4-3 and TRBJ2-5; too little of a D gene remains to name it. Sequenced: peripheral blood or thyroid tissue (not recorded which). The DNA sequence reads TGCGCCAGCAGCCAAGTCATGGATCGCGAGACCCAGTACTTC. It translates to CASSQVMDRETQYF.